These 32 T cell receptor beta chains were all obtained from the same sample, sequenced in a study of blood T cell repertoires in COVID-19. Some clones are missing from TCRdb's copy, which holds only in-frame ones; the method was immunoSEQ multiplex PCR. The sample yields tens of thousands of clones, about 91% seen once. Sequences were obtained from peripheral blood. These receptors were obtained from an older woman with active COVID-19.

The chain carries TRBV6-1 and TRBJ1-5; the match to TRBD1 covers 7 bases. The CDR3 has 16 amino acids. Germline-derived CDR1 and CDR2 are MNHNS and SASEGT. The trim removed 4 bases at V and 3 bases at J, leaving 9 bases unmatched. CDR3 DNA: TGTGCCAGCAGTGCCGCGGCAGGGGGAACCAATCAGCCCCAGCATTTT. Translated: CASSAAAGGTNQPQHF.

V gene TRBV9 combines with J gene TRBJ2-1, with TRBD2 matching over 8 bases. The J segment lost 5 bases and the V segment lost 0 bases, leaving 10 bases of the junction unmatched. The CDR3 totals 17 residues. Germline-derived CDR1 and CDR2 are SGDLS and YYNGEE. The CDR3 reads CASSVAFLAGNDNEQFF. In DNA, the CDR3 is TGTGCCAGCAGCGTAGCCTTTTTAGCGGGGAACGACAATGAGCAGTTCTTC. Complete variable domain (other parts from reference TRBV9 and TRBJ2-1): DSGVTQTPKHLITATGQRVTLRCSPRSGDLSVYWYQQSLDQGLQFLIQYYNGEERAKGNILERFSAQQFPDLHSELNLSSLELGDSALYFCASSVAFLAGNDNEQFFGPGTRLTVL.

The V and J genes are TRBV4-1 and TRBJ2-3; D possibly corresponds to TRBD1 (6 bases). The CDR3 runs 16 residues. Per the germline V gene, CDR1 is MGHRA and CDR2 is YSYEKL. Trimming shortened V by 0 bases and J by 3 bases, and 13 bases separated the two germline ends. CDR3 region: CASSQDAGRGTDTQYF. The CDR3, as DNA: TGCGCCAGCAGCCAAGATGCGGGCAGGGGAACAGATACGCAGTATTTT.

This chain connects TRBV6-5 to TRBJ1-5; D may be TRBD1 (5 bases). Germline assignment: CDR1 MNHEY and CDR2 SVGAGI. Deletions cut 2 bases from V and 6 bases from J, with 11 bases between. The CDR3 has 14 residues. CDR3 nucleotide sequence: TGTGCCAGCAGTTACAGTCAGGGTCGTCAGCCCCAGCATTTT. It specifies CASSYSQGRQPQHF.

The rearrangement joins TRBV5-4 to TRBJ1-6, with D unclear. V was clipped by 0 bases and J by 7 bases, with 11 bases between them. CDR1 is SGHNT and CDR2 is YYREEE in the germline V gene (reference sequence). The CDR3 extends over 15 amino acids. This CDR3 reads CASSLAAEINSPLHF. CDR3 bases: TGTGCCAGCAGCTTGGCCGCTGAGATAAATTCACCCCTCCACTTT.

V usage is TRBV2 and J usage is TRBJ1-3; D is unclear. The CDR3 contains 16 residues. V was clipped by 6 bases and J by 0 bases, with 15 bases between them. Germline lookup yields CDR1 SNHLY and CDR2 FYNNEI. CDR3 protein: CASSARARGSGNTIYF. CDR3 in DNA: TGTGCCAGCAGCGCTAGAGCGCGTGGCTCTGGAAACACCATATATTTT.

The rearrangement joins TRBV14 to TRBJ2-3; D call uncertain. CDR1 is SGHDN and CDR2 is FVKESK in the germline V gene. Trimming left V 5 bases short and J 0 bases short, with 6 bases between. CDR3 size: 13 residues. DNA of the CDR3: TGTGCCAGCAGCGCGGATAGCACAGATACGCAGTATTTT. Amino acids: CASSADSTDTQYF.

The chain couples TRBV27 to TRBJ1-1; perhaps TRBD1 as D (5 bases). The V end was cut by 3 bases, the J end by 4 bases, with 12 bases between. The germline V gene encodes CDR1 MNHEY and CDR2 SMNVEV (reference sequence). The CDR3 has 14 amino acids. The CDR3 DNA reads TGTGCCAGCAGTTTGAGGGGCGGGGGCACTGAAGCTTTCTTT. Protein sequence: CASSLRGGGTEAFF.

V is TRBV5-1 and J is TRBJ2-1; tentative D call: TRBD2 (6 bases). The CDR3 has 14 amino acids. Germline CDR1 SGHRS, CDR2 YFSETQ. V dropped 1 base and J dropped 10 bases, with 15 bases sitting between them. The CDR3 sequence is CASSLMVDSGEQFF. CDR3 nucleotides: TGCGCCAGCAGCTTGATGGTCGACAGCGGGGAGCAGTTCTTC.

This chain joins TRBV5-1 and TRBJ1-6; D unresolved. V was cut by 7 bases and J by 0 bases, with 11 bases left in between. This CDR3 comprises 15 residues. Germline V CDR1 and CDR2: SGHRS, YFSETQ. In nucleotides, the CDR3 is TGCGCCAGCCGGGAAGGCAACTCCTATAATTCACCCCTCCACTTT. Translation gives CASREGNSYNSPLHF.

Written as DNA, the CDR3 is TGTGCCAGCAGCCAAGATTTCCAGGGAGGCGGTGAAGCTTTCTTT. Translated: CASSQDFQGGGEAFF. The genes are TRBV3-1 (or the pseudogene TRBV3-2) and TRBJ1-1; D perhaps matches TRBD1 (5 bases). The CDR3 has 15 amino acids. Germline V gives CDR1 LGHDT, CDR2 YNNKEL (reference sequence). Trimming stripped 0 bases from V and 7 bases from J, with 15 bases between.

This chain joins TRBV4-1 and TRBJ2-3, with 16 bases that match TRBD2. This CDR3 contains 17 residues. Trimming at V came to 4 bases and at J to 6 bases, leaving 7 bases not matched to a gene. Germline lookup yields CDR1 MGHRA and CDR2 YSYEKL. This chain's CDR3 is CASSPGTSGGARDTQYF. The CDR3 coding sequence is TGCGCCAGCAGCCCTGGGACTAGCGGGGGGGCAAGGGATACGCAGTATTTT.

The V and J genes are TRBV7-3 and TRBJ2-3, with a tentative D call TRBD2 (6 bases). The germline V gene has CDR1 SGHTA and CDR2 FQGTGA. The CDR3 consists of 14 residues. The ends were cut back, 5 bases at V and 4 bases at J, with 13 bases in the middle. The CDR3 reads CASSRAGFADTQYF. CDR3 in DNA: TGTGCCAGCAGCCGGGCGGGGTTTGCAGATACGCAGTATTTT.

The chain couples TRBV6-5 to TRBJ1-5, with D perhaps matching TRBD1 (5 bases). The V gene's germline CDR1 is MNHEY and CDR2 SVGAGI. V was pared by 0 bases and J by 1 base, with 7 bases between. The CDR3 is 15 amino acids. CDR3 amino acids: CASSYSGGSNQPQHF. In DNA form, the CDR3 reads TGTGCCAGCAGTTACTCCGGGGGGAGCAATCAGCCCCAGCATTTT.

CDR3: CASSPLTGAYEQYF. The CDR3 DNA follows: TGTGCCAGCAGCCCCCTGACAGGGGCTTACGAGCAGTACTTC. The chain recombines TRBV21-1 with TRBJ2-7; TRBD1 reflects the table's D call only, with no check against the DNA. TRBV21-1 is a listed pseudogene. The CDR3 consists of 14 residues.

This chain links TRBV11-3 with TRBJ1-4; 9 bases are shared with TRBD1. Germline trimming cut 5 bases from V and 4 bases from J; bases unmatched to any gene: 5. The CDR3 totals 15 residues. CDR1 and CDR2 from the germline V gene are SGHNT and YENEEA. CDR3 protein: CASSPGTGLNEKLFF. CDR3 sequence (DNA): TGTGCCAGCAGCCCGGGGACAGGGCTTAATGAAAAACTGTTTTTT.

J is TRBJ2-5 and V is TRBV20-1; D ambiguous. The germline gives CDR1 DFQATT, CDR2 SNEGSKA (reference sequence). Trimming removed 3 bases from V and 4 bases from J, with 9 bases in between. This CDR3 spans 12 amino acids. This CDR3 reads CSASFSGETQYF. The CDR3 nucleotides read TGCAGTGCTAGTTTTAGTGGAGAGACCCAGTACTTC.

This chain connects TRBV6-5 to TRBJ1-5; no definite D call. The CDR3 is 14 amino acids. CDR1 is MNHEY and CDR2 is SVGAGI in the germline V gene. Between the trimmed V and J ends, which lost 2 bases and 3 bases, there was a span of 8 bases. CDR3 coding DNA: TGTGCCAGCAGTTACCGGAGCCTCAATCAGCCCCAGCATTTT. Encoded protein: CASSYRSLNQPQHF.

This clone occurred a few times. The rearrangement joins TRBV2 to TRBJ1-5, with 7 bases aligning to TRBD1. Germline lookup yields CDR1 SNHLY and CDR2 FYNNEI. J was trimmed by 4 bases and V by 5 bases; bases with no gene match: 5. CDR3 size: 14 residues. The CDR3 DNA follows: TGTGCCAGCAGTCCCGGGACAGCTAATCAGCCCCAGCATTTT. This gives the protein CASSPGTANQPQHF.

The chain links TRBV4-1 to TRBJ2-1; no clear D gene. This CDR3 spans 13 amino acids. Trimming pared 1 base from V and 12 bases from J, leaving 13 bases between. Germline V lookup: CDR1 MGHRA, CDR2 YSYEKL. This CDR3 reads CASSQGGFHGQFF. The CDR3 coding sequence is TGCGCCAGCAGCCAAGGAGGATTCCATGGGCAGTTCTTC.

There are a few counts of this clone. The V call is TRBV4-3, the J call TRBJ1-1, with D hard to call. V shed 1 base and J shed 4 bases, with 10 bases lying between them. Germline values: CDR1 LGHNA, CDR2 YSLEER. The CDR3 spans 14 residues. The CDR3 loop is CASSQVRASTEAFF. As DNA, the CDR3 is TGCGCCAGCAGCCAAGTGCGGGCCAGCACTGAAGCTTTCTTT.

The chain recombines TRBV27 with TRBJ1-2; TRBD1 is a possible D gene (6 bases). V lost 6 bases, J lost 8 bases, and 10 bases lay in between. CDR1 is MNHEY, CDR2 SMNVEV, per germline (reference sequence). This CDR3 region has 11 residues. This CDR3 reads CASSRGGGYTF. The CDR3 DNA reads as TGTGCCAGCAGCAGGGGCGGCGGCTACACCTTC.

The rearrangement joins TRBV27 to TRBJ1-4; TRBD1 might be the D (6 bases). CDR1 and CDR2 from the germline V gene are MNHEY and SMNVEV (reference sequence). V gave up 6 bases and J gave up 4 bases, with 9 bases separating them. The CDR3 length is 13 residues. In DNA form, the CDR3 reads TGTGCCAGCAGGGGACAACTTAATGAAAAACTGTTTTTT. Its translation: CASRGQLNEKLFF.

This CDR3 reads CASSPNGGSGANVLTF. The CDR3 nucleotides are TGTGCCAGTAGCCCTAACGGTGGTTCTGGGGCCAACGTCCTGACTTTC. V gene TRBV19 combines with J gene TRBJ2-6; D not certain. This CDR3 has 16 residues. Germline V gene sequence: CDR1 LNHDA, CDR2 SQIVND (reference sequence). The V end was cut by 6 bases, the J end by 1 base, with 13 bases between.

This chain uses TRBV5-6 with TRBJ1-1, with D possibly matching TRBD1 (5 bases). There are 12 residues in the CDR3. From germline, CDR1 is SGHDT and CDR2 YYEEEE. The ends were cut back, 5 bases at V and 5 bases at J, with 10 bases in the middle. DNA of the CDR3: TGTGCCAGCAGGGCGGGGGGGACTGAAGCTTTCTTT. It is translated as CASRAGGTEAFF.

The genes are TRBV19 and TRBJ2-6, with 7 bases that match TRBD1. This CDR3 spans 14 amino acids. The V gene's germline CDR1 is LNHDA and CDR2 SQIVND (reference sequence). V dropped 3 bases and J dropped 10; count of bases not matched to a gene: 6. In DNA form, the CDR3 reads TGTGCCAGTAGTATCCGGACAGGAGAGAACGTCCTGACTTTC. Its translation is CASSIRTGENVLTF. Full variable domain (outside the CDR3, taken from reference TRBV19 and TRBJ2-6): DGGITQSPKYLFRKEGQNVTLSCEQNLNHDAMYWYRQDPGQGLRLIYYSQIVNDFQKGDIAEGYSVSREKKESFPLTVTSAQKNPTAFYLCASSIRTGENVLTFGAGSRLTVL.

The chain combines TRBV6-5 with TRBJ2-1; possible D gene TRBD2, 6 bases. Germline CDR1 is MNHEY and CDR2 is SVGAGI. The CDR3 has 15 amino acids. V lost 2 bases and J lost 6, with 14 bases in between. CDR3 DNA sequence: TGTGCCAGCAGTTACGTGGGACTGCCGGGCAATGAGCAGTTCTTC. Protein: CASSYVGLPGNEQFF.

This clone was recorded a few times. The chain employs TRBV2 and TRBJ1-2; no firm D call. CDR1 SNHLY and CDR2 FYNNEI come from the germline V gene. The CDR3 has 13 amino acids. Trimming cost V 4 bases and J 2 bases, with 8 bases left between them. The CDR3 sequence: CASSAELNYGYTF. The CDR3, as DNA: TGTGCCAGCAGTGCGGAGCTAAACTATGGCTACACCTTC.

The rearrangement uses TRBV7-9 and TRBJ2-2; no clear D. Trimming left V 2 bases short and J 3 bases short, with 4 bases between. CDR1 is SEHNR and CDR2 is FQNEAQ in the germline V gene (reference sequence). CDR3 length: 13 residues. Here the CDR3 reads CASSLQDTGELFF. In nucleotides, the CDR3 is TGTGCCAGCAGCTTACAGGACACCGGGGAGCTGTTTTTT.

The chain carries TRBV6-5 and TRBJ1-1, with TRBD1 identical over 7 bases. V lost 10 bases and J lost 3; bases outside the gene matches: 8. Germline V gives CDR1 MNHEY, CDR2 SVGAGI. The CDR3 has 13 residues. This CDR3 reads CATTRGLHTEAFF. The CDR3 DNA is TGTGCCACTACAAGGGGGCTACACACTGAAGCTTTCTTT.

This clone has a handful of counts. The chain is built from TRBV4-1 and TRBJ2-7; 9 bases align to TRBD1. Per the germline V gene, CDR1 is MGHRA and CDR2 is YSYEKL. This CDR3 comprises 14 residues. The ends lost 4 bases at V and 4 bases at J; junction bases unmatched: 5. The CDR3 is CASSLGTGRYEQYF. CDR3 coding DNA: TGCGCCAGCAGCCTCGGGACAGGGAGGTACGAGCAGTACTTC.

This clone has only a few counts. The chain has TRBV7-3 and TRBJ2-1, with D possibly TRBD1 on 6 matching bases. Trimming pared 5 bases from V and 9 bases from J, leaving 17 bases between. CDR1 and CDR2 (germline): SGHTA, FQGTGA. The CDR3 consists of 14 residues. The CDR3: CASSIKYRDGEQFF. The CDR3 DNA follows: TGTGCCAGCAGCATAAAATACAGGGACGGTGAGCAGTTCTTC. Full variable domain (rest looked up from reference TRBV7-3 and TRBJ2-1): GAGVSQTPSNKVTEKGKYVELRCDPISGHTALYWYRQSLGQGPEFLIYFQGTGAADDSGLPNDRFFAVRPEGSVSTLKIQRTERGDSAVYLCASSIKYRDGEQFFGPGTRLTVL.